Sequencing of this T cell receptor (beta chain) was carried out in a study of Graves' ophthalmopathy and Graves' hyperthyroidism. Study-wide findings and caveats: Both an approximately 70% sensitivity and an approximately 72% specificity characterized the model's predictions of ophthalmopathy progression.

RNA transcripts served as template for amplifying TCR beta CDR3 sequences. The workflow started with a first-round RT-PCR run with HTBI primers and then moved on to a second-round multiplex PCR. One entry per CDR3 protein, called by TCRdb with MiXCR from the multiplex PCR reads. The sample lists approximately 460,000 distinct CDR3 sequences, approximately 15% occurring once. Other autoimmune diseases, uncontrolled infections, pregnancy or lactation led to the exclusion of patients. Thyroid ultrasound, orbital computed tomography, TRAb, serum thyroxine and clinical symptoms formed the basis of diagnosis. PBMCs were isolated from an approximately 10 ml sample of fresh peripheral blood. This clonotype was recorded many times. The antigen remains undetermined. This TCR was recovered from a woman in her twenties or thirties with Graves' ophthalmopathy. The sample consisted of blood.

The CDR3 here is CASSPNRGQGEQYF. The CDR3 DNA reads TGTGCCAGCAGTCCCAACCGGGGACAGGGCGAGCAGTACTTC. The chain has TRBV6-5 and TRBJ2-7; 9 nucleotides match TRBD1. There are 14 residues in the CDR3. The V and J ends lost 5 bases and 6 bases, in that order; junction bases with no gene match: 8. Germline CDR1 MNHEY, CDR2 SVGAGI.